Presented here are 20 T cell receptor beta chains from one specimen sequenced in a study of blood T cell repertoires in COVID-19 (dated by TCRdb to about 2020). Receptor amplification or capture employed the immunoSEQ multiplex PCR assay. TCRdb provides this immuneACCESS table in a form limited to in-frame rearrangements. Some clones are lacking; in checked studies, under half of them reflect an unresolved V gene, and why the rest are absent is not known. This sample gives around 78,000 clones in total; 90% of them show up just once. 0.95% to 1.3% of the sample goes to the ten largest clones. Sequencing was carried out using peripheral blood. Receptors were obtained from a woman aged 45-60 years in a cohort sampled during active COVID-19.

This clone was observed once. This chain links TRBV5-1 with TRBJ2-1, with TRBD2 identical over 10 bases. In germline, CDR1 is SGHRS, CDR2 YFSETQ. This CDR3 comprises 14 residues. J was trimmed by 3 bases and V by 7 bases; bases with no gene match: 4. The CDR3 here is CASYRTSGYNEQFF. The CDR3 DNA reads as TGCGCCAGCTACAGGACTAGCGGCTACAATGAGCAGTTCTTC.

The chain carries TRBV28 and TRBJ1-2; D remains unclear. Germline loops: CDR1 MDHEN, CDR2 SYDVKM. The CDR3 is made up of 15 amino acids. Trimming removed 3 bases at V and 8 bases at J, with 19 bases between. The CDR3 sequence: CASSFSMGASGGYTF. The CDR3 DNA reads TGTGCCAGCAGTTTTTCTATGGGTGCATCGGGAGGCTACACCTTC.

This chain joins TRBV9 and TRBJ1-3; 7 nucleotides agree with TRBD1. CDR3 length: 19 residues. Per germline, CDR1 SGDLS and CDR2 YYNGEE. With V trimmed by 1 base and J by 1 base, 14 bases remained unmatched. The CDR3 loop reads CASSVQAPTGSGSGNTIYF. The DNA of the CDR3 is TGTGCCAGCAGCGTACAAGCCCCGACAGGGAGTGGATCTGGAAACACCATATATTTT.

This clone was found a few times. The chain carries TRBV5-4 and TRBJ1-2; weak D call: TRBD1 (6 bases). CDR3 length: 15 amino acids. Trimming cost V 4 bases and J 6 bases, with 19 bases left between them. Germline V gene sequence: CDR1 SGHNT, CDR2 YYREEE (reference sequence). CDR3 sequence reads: CASSTPTGGFDGYTF. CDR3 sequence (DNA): TGTGCCAGCAGCACTCCGACAGGCGGGTTTGATGGCTACACCTTC.

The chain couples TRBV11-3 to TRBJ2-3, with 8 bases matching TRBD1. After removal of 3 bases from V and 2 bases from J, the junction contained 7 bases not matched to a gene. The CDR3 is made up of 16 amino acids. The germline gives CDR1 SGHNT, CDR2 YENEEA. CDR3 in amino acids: CASSFTGTGVTDTQYF. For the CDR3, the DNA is TGTGCCAGCAGCTTTACCGGGACAGGAGTCACAGATACGCAGTATTTT.

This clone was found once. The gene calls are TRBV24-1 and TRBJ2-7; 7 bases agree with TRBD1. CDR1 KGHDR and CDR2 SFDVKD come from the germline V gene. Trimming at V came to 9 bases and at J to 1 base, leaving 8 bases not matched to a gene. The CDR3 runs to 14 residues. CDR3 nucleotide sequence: TGTGCCACCGACGAGGACAGGTCATCCTACGAGCAGTACTTC. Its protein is CATDEDRSSYEQYF.

DNA for the CDR3: TGTGCCAGCAGTCGAACAGGGGTAGGGACTGAAGCTTTCTTT. Residues: CASSRTGVGTEAFF. The gene calls are TRBV3-1 (or the pseudogene TRBV3-2) and TRBJ1-1; the match to TRBD1 covers 7 bases. The CDR3 loop spans 14 amino acids. The ends lost 6 bases at V and 5 bases at J; junction bases unmatched: 9. Germline values: CDR1 LGHDT, CDR2 YNNKEL (reference sequence).

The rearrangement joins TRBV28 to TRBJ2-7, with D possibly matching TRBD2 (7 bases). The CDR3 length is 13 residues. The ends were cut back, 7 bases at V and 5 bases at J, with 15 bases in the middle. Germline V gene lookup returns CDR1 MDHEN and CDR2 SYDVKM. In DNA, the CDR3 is TGTGCCAGCACCCCTGGGGGGGGCGACGAGCAGTACTTC. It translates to CASTPGGGDEQYF.

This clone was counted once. As DNA, the CDR3 is TGTGCCAGCAGCTTAAGTGGCCCCTCCCCTCTCAGCACAGATACGCAGTATTTT. Translating it yields CASSLSGPSPLSTDTQYF. The chain joins TRBV7-3 to TRBJ2-3, with D hard to call. The CDR3 is 18 residues long. The V gene's germline CDR1 is SGHTA and CDR2 FQGTGA. V was trimmed by 1 base and J by 0 bases, leaving 17 bases between them. The complete variable domain, with remaining parts taken from reference TRBV7-3 and TRBJ2-3, reads GAGVSQTPSNKVTEKGKYVELRCDPISGHTALYWYRQSLGQGPEFLIYFQGTGAADDSGLPNDRFFAVRPEGSVSTLKIQRTERGDSAVYLCASSLSGPSPLSTDTQYFGPGTRLTVL.

The DNA of the CDR3 is TGCGCCAGCAGCTTGGGACCCACAGGGGGTGGTAGCACAGATACGCAGTATTTT. It translates to CASSLGPTGGGSTDTQYF. The chain employs TRBV5-1 and TRBJ2-3; 8 bases are a match to TRBD1. After removal of 0 bases from V and 0 bases from J, the junction contained 9 bases not matched to a gene. Germline V gene lookup returns CDR1 SGHRS and CDR2 YFSETQ. This CDR3 comprises 18 residues.

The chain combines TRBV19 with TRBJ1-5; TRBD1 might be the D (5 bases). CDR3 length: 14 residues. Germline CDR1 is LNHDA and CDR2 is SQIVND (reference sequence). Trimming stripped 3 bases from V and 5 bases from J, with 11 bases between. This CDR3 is CASSIRGTDQPQHF. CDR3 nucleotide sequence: TGTGCCAGTAGTATCCGGGGGACCGATCAGCCCCAGCATTTT. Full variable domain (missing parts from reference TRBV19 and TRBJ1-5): DGGITQSPKYLFRKEGQNVTLSCEQNLNHDAMYWYRQDPGQGLRLIYYSQIVNDFQKGDIAEGYSVSREKKESFPLTVTSAQKNPTAFYLCASSIRGTDQPQHFGDGTRLSIL.

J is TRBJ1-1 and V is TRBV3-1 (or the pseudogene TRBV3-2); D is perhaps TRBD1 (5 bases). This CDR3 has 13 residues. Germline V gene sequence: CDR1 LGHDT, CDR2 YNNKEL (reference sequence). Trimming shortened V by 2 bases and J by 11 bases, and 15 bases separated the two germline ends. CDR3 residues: CASSQSPTGQAFF. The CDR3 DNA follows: TGTGCCAGCAGCCAATCCCCAACAGGTCAGGCTTTCTTT.

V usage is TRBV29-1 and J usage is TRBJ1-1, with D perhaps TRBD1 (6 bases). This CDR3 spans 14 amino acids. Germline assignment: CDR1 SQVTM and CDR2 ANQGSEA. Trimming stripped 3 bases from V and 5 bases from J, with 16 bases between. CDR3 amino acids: CSVDRGTGLTEAFF. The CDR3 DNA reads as TGCAGCGTTGACCGGGGAACAGGGCTTACTGAAGCTTTCTTT.

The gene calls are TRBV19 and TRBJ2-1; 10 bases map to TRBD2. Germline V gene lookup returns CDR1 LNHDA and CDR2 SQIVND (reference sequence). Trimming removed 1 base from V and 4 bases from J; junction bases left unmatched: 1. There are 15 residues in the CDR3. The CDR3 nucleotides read TGTGCCAGTAGTATAGCAGCGGGAGGGTACAATGAGCAGTTCTTC. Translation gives CASSIAAGGYNEQFF. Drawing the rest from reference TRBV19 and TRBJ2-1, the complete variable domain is DGGITQSPKYLFRKEGQNVTLSCEQNLNHDAMYWYRQDPGQGLRLIYYSQIVNDFQKGDIAEGYSVSREKKESFPLTVTSAQKNPTAFYLCASSIAAGGYNEQFFGPGTRLTVL.

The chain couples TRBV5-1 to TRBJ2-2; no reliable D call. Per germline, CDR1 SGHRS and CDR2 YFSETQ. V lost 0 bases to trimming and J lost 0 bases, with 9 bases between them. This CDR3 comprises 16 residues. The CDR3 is CASSLASQSNTGELFF. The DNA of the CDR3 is TGCGCCAGCAGCTTGGCGTCACAGTCGAACACCGGGGAGCTGTTTTTT. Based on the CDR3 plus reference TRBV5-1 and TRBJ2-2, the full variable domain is KAGVTQTPRYLIKTRGQQVTLSCSPISGHRSVSWYQQTPGQGLQFLFEYFSETQRNKGNFPGRFSGRQFSNSRSEMNVSTLELGDSALYLCASSLASQSNTGELFFGEGSRLTVL.

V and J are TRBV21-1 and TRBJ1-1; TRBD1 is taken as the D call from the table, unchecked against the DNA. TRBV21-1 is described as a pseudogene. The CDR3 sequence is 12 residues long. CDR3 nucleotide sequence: TGTGCCAGCAGAAGGGGGCGAACTGAAGCTTTCTTT. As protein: CASRRGRTEAFF.

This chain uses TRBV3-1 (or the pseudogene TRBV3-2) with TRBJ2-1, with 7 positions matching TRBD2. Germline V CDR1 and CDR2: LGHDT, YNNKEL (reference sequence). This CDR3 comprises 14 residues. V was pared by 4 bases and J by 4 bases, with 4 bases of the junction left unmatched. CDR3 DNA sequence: TGTGCCAGCAGCCCCGGGGGAGGGTACAATGAGCAGTTCTTC. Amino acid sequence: CASSPGGGYNEQFF.

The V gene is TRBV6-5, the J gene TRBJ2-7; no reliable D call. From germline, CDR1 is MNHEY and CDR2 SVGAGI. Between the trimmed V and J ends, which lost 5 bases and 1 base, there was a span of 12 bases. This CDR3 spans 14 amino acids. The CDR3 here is CASSKTTESYEQYF. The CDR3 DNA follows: TGTGCCAGCAGTAAAACGACGGAGTCCTACGAGCAGTACTTC.

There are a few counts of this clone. The CDR3 DNA reads TGCGCCAGCAGCCCCCTAGTAACCGGGGGGCCCAATGAGCAGTTCTTC. This codes for CASSPLVTGGPNEQFF. This chain connects TRBV5-1 to TRBJ2-1; D possibly corresponds to TRBD2 (7 bases). The CDR3 has 16 amino acids. The germline V gene has CDR1 SGHRS and CDR2 YFSETQ. Deletions cut 4 bases from V and 6 bases from J, with 20 bases between.

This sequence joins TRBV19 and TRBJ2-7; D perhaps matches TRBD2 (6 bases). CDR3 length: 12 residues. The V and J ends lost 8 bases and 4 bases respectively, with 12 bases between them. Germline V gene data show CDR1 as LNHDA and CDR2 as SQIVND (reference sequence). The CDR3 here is CASGQRGYEQYF. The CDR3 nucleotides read TGTGCCAGTGGGCAACGGGGGTACGAGCAGTACTTC.